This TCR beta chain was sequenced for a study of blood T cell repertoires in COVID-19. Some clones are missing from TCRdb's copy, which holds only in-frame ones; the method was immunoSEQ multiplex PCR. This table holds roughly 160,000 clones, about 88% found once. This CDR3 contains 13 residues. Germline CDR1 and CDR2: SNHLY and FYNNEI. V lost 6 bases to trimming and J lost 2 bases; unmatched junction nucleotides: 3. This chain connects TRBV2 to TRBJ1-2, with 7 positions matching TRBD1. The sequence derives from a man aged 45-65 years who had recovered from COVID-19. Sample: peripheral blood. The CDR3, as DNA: TGTGCCAGCAGCTTACAGGGGAACTATGGCTACACCTTC. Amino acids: CASSLQGNYGYTF.